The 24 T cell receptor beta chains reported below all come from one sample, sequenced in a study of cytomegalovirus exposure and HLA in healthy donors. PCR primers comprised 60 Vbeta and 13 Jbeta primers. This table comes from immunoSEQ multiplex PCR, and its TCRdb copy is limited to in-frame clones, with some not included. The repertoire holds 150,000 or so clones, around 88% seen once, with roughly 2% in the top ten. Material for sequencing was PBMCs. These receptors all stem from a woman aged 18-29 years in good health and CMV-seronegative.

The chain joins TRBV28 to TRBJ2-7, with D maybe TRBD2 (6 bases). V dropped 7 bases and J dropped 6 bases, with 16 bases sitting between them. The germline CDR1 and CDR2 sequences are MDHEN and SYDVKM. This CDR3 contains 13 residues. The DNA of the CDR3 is TGTGCCAGCAATGGTGGAGGGGAGGCCGAGCAGTACTTC. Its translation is CASNGGGEAEQYF.

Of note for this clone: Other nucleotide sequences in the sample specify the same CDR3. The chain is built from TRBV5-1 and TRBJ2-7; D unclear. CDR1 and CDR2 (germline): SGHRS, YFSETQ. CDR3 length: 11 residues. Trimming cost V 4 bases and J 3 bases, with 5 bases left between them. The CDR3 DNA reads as TGCGCCAGCAGCCCAGGCTACGAGCAGTACTTC. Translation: CASSPGYEQYF.

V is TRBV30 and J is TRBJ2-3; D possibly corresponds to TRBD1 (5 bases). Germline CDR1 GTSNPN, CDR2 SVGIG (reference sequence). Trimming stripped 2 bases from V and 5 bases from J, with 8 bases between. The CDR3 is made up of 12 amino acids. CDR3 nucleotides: TGTGCCTGGAGTACAGGCCGAGATACGCAGTATTTT. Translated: CAWSTGRDTQYF.

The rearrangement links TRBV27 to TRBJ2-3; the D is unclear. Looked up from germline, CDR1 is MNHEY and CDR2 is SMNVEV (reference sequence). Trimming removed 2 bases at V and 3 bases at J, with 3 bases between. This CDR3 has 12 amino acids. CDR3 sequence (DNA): TGTGCCAGCAGTTTACCAACAGATACGCAGTATTTT. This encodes CASSLPTDTQYF.

CDR3 DNA sequence: TGTGCCAGCAGCGAACCCTCCAACTATGGCTACACCTTC. The encoded protein is CASSEPSNYGYTF. This chain links TRBV6-1 with TRBJ1-2; D remains ambiguous. V was clipped by 6 bases and J by 2 bases, with 10 bases between them. This CDR3 contains 13 residues. Germline lookup yields CDR1 MNHNS and CDR2 SASEGT.

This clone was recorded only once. The CDR3 bases are TGTGCCAGCAGTCCCCGGACAAAGAACACCGGGGAGCTGTTTTTT. Amino acids: CASSPRTKNTGELFF. The chain couples TRBV6-5 to TRBJ2-2, with D possibly matching TRBD1 (5 bases). The CDR3 contains 15 residues. From germline, CDR1 is MNHEY and CDR2 SVGAGI. V was trimmed by 5 bases and J by 1 base, leaving 11 bases between them.

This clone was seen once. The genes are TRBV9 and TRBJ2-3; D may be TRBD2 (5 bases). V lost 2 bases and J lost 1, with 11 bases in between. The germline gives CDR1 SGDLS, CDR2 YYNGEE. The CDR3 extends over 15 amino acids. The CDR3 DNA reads TGTGCCAGCAGCGTCCGGGGAATTGGCACAGATACGCAGTATTTT. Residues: CASSVRGIGTDTQYF.

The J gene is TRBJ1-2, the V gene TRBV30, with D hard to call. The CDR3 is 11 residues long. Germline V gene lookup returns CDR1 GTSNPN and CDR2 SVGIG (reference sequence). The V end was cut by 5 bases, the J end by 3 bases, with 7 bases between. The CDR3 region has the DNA TGTGCCTGGGCGGACTACTATGGCTACACCTTC. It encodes CAWADYYGYTF.

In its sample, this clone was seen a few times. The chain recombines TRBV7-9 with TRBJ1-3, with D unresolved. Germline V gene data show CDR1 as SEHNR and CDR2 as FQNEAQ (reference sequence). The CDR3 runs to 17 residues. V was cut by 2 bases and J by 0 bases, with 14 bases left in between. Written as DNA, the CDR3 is TGTGCCAGCAGCTTACTAGTAGGAGGCCTCTCTGGAAACACCATATATTTT. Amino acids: CASSLLVGGLSGNTIYF.

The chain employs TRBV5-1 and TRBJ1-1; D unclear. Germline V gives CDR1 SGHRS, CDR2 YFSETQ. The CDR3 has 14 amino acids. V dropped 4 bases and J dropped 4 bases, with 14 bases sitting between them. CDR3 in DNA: TGCGCCAGCAGCGACCATCCCCGGGGCACTGAAGCTTTCTTT. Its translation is CASSDHPRGTEAFF.

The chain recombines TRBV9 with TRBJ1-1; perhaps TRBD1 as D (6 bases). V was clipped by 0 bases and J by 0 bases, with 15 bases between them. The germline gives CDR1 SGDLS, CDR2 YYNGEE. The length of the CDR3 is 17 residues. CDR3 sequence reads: CASSVDPSGQMNTEAFF. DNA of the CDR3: TGTGCCAGCAGCGTAGACCCCAGCGGACAGATGAACACTGAAGCTTTCTTT.

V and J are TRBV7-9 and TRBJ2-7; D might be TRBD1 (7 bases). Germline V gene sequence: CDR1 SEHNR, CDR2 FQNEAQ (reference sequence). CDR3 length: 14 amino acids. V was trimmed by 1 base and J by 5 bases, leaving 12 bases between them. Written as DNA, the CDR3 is TGTGCCAGCAGCTTAGGGTCCAGGGGGGACGAGCAGTACTTC. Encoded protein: CASSLGSRGDEQYF.

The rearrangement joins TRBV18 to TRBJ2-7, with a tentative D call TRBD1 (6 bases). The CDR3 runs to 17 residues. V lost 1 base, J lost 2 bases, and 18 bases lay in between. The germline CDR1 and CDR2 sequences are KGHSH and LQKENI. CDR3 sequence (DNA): TGTGCCAGCTCACCACTGGGGACGAGGGACACAACCTACGAGCAGTACTTC. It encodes CASSPLGTRDTTYEQYF.

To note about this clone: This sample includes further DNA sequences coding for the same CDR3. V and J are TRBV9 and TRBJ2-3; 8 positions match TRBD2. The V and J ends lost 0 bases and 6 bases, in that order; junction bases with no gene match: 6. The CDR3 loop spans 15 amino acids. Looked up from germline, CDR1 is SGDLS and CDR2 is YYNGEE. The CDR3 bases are TGTGCCAGCAGCGTAGCTGGGACTAGAGCGGATACGCAGTATTTT. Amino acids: CASSVAGTRADTQYF.

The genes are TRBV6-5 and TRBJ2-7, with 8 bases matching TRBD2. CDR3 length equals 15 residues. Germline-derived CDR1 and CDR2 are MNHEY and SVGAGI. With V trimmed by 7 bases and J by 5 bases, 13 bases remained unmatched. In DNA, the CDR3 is TGTGCCAGCACCGACCCGGCTAGCGGGTTCAACGAGCAGTACTTC. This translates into CASTDPASGFNEQYF.

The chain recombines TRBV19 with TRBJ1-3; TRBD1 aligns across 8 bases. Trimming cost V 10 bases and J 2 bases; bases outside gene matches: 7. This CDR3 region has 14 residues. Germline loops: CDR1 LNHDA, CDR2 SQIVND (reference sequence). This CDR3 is CATFETGAGNTIYF. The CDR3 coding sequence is TGTGCCACCTTTGAGACAGGGGCTGGAAACACCATATATTTT.

CDR3 DNA sequence: TGTGCCAGCAGCTTAGGAGGCCGGGGAGCGGATACGCAGTATTTT. This translates into CASSLGGRGADTQYF. The chain joins TRBV7-9 to TRBJ2-3, with D tentatively TRBD2 (5 bases). Trimming took off 1 base at V and 6 bases at J, with 14 bases between the two ends. This CDR3 is 15 amino acids long. The V gene's germline CDR1 is SEHNR and CDR2 FQNEAQ (reference sequence).

The CDR3 region is CASSFTGRVATNEKLFF. In nucleotides, the CDR3 is TGTGCCAGCAGCTTCACGGGCAGGGTTGCAACTAATGAAAAACTGTTTTTT. J is TRBJ1-4 and V is TRBV7-8; the D gene is possibly TRBD1 (5 bases). V was cut by 3 bases and J by 0 bases, with 14 bases left in between. The CDR3 has 17 amino acids. In germline, CDR1 is SGHVS, CDR2 FQNEAQ. The full variable domain, rest sourced from reference TRBV7-8 and TRBJ1-4, is GAGVSQSPRYKVAKRGQDVALRCDPISGHVSLFWYQQALGQGPEFLTYFQNEAQLDKSGLPSDRFFAERPEGSVSTLKIQRTQQEDSAVYLCASSFTGRVATNEKLFFGSGTQLSVL.

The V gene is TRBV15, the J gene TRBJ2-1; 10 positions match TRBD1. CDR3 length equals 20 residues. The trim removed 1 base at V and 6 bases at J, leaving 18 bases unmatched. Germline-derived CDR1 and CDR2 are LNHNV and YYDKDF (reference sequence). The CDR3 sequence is CATSRVPRASRQGAGNEQFF. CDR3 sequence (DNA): TGTGCCACCAGCAGAGTACCCCGCGCTTCTCGACAGGGGGCAGGCAATGAGCAGTTCTTC.

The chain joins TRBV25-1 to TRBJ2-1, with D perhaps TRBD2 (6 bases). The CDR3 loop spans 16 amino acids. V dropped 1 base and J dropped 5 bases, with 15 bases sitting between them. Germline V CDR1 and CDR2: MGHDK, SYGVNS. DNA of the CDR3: TGTGCCAGCAGTGAATCGAACGGGGGTTCCGACAATGAGCAGTTCTTC. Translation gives CASSESNGGSDNEQFF. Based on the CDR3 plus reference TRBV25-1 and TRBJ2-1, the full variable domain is EADIYQTPRYLVIGTGKKITLECSQTMGHDKMYWYQQDPGMELHLIHYSYGVNSTEKGDLSSESTVSRIRTEHFPLTLESARPSHTSQYLCASSESNGGSDNEQFFGPGTRLTVL.

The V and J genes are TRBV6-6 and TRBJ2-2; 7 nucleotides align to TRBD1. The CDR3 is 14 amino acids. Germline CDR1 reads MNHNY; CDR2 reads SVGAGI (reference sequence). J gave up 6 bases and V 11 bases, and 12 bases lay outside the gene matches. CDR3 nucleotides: TGTGCCTCCTCGAGGTTAGGGGGCTCCGGGGAGCTGTTTTTT. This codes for CASSRLGGSGELFF.

The CDR3 here is CASSLGHLEAFF. For the CDR3, the DNA is TGTGCCAGCAGTTTAGGACACCTTGAAGCTTTCTTT. V is TRBV28 and J is TRBJ1-1; the D gene is possibly TRBD1 (5 bases). This CDR3 is built from 12 residues. Trimming left V 2 bases short and J 7 bases short, with 8 bases between. The germline V gene encodes CDR1 MDHEN and CDR2 SYDVKM.

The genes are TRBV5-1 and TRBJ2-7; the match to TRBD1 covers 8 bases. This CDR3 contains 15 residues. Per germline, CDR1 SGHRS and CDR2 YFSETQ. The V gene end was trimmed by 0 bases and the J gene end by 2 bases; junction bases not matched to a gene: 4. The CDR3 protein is CASSLEGQGPYEQYF. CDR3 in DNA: TGCGCCAGCAGCTTGGAAGGACAGGGCCCCTACGAGCAGTACTTC.

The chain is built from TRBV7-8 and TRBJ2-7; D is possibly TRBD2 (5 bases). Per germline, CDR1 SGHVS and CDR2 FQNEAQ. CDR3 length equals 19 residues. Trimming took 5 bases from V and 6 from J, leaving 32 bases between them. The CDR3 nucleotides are TGTGCCAGCAGCCCCTTATTTGTGGTCCGGAGGCCCCTAAAGACCGAGCAGTACTTC. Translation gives CASSPLFVVRRPLKTEQYF.